This T cell receptor (beta chain) was sequenced during a study of shared clonotypes between healthy human individuals. The CDR3 has 14 amino acids. Germline V CDR1 and CDR2: SGHRS, YFSETQ. Between the trimmed V and J ends, which lost 5 bases and 5 bases, there was a span of 13 bases. Data came from immunoSEQ multiplex PCR; TCRdb stores just in-frame clones and leaves some out. The table has hundreds of thousands of clones, 60% to 80% seen once; the top ten hold around 12%. The chain recombines TRBV5-1 with TRBJ1-4; weak D call: TRBD1 (6 bases). The origin of this receptor is a woman in her forties in good health. Some clones in this sample may be carry-over from other donors' samples. The material sequenced was PBMCs. For the CDR3, the DNA is TGCGCCAGCAGGGCGGGGGCAGGGAATGAAAAACTGTTTTTT. The encoded protein is CASRAGAGNEKLFF.